This T cell receptor (beta chain) is drawn from a study of response to subunit inactivated influenza vaccine. Germline V gene lookup returns CDR1 LGHNA and CDR2 YSLEER. V gave up 0 bases and J gave up 3 bases, with 15 bases separating them. The CDR3 extends over 16 amino acids. TCRdb reanalysed the RT-PCR reads using MiXCR and keeps one entry per CDR3 protein. The sample consists of approximately 170,000 distinct CDR3 sequences, approximately 12% of them appearing once. A further study also used this sample, focusing on T cells expressing NK-cell markers. From that second work: 5'RACE template switching with UMIs produced the TCR beta cDNA. Anti-gamma-delta TCR antibody use in several experiments restricted sorting to alpha-beta TCR T cells. Also leading the CD3+CD56-NKG2C+ fraction in a handful of donors were these clonotypes.

The starting material was CD8+ T cells sorted from PBMCs, obtained approximately 12 days after vaccination. The chain uses TRBV4-3 and TRBJ2-7; possible D gene TRBD1, 5 bases. The source is a man in his fifties or sixties who received an inactivated influenza vaccine. DNA of the CDR3: TGCGCCAGCAGCCAAGAGGCTCAGGGTTCTTACTACGAGCAGTACTTC. It specifies CASSQEAQGSYYEQYF.